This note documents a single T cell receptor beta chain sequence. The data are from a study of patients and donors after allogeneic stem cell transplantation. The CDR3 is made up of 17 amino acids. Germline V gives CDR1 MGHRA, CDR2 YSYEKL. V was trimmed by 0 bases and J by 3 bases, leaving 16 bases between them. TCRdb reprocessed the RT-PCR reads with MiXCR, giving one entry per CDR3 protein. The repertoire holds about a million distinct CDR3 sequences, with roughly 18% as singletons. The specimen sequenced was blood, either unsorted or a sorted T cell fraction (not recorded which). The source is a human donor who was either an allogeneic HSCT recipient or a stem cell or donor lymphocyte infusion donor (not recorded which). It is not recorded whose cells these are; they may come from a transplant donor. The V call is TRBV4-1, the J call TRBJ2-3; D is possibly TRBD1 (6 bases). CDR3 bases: TGCGCCAGCAGCCAAGAATCGTCCAGGGGTGGGACAGATACGCAGTATTTT. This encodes CASSQESSRGGTDTQYF.